Listed below are T cell receptor beta chains from one sample, sequenced in a study of vaccination and CD4 T cells after COVID-19. These receptors have no known antigen. TCRdb ran MiXCR on the PCR reads and lists one entry per CDR3 protein. This table holds about 14,000 distinct CDR3 sequences, 51% found once. Sequenced here: CD4+ T cells from blood, cultured in vitro, sampled before SARS-CoV-2 vaccination. These receptors all stem from a human donor who had recovered from COVID-19. CDR3s include the opening cysteine and the closing phenylalanine or tryptophan. Fields, in order: CDR3 protein, CDR3 DNA, J gene, D gene, clone size, V gene. D genes are given only for firm matches. Some rows have no size entry. The others give once, few or many, or a class for an expanded clone.

cdr3_aa: CASSSWTVKAEAFF; cdr3_nt: TGTGCCAGTAGTTCCTGGACGGTGAAGGCTGAAGCTTTCTTT; j_call: TRBJ1-1; d_call: -; clone_size: -; v_call: TRBV19
cdr3_aa: CASSLGGNDGYTF; cdr3_nt: TGTGCCAGCAGTTTAGGGGGAAATGATGGCTACACCTTC; j_call: TRBJ1-2; d_call: -; clone_size: -; v_call: TRBV28
cdr3_aa: CASRLNTEAFF; cdr3_nt: TGTGCCAGCCGACTGAACACTGAAGCTTTCTTT; j_call: TRBJ1-1; d_call: -; clone_size: -; v_call: TRBV28
cdr3_aa: CSARDRGANYGYTF; cdr3_nt: TGCAGTGCTAGAGACAGGGGGGCGAACTATGGCTACACCTTC; j_call: TRBJ1-2; d_call: TRBD1; clone_size: few; v_call: TRBV20-1
cdr3_aa: CASSVQGGADTQYF; cdr3_nt: TGTGCCAGCAGTGTCCAGGGGGGGGCCGATACGCAGTATTTT; j_call: TRBJ2-3; d_call: -; clone_size: -; v_call: TRBV28
cdr3_aa: CASSLLAVINEQFF; cdr3_nt: TGTGCCAGCAGCTTACTCGCAGTTATCAATGAGCAGTTCTTC; j_call: TRBJ2-1; d_call: -; clone_size: few; v_call: TRBV7-2
cdr3_aa: CASSLSQGTFSALF; cdr3_nt: TGTGCCAGCAGCTTATCCCAGGGAACATTTTCGGCTCTCTTT; j_call: TRBJ1-1; d_call: -; clone_size: once; v_call: TRBV7-2
cdr3_aa: CASSRTRTVREQYF; cdr3_nt: TGTGCCAGCAGTCGTACCCGGACAGTGCGTGAGCAGTACTTC; j_call: TRBJ2-7; d_call: -; clone_size: -; v_call: TRBV27
cdr3_aa: CASSPHLDSYGYTF; cdr3_nt: TGTGCCAGCAGTCCGCACCTGGACAGTTATGGCTACACCTTC; j_call: TRBJ1-2; d_call: -; clone_size: -; v_call: TRBV6-1
cdr3_aa: CASSPGLFSNQPQHF; cdr3_nt: TGTGCCAGCAGCCCTGGGTTATTTAGCAATCAGCCCCAGCATTTT; j_call: TRBJ1-5; d_call: -; clone_size: -; v_call: TRBV5-8
cdr3_aa: CSASGSDRGPVGQYF; cdr3_nt: TGCAGTGCTAGTGGCTCGGACAGGGGGCCGGTGGGCCAGTACTTC; j_call: TRBJ2-5; d_call: TRBD1; clone_size: -; v_call: TRBV20-1
cdr3_aa: CASRGGVAKNIQYF; cdr3_nt: TGTGCCAGCAGGGGAGGGGTCGCCAAAAACATTCAGTACTTC; j_call: TRBJ2-4; d_call: TRBD2; clone_size: few; v_call: TRBV6-2/TRBV6-3
cdr3_aa: CSASRPVGGTRGETQYF; cdr3_nt: TGCAGTGCTAGCCGACCGGTCGGGGGGACGCGGGGGGAGACCCAGTACTTC; j_call: TRBJ2-5; d_call: TRBD2; clone_size: once; v_call: TRBV20-1
cdr3_aa: CASSPKLGAFF; cdr3_nt: TGTGCCAGCAGTCCCAAACTAGGGGCTTTCTTT; j_call: TRBJ1-1; d_call: -; clone_size: once; v_call: TRBV12-3/TRBV12-4
cdr3_aa: CASSWGRSYNEQFF; cdr3_nt: TGCGCCAGCAGCTGGGGACGGTCCTACAATGAGCAGTTCTTC; j_call: TRBJ2-1; d_call: -; clone_size: -; v_call: TRBV5-1
cdr3_aa: CASSYVGGETQYF; cdr3_nt: TGTGCCAGTAGTTACGTTGGCGGAGAGACCCAGTACTTC; j_call: TRBJ2-5; d_call: -; clone_size: -; v_call: TRBV19
cdr3_aa: CSASIAGYEQYF; cdr3_nt: TGCAGTGCTAGTATAGCAGGCTACGAGCAGTACTTC; j_call: TRBJ2-7; d_call: -; clone_size: -; v_call: TRBV20-1
cdr3_aa: CSAVTRISQETQYF; cdr3_nt: TGCAGTGCTGTCACTAGAATTTCCCAAGAGACCCAGTACTTC; j_call: TRBJ2-5; d_call: -; clone_size: -; v_call: TRBV20-1
cdr3_aa: CSASQGPRENTEAFF; cdr3_nt: TGCAGTGCTAGTCAGGGGCCTCGGGAGAACACTGAAGCTTTCTTT; j_call: TRBJ1-1; d_call: -; clone_size: few; v_call: TRBV20-1
cdr3_aa: CASSLSGLAGEQFF; cdr3_nt: TGTGCCAGCAGCTTATCGGGACTAGCGGGGGAGCAGTTCTTC; j_call: TRBJ2-1; d_call: TRBD2; clone_size: few; v_call: TRBV7-2
cdr3_aa: CASSFSQNTEAFF; cdr3_nt: TGTGCCAGCAGTTTTTCACAGAACACTGAAGCTTTCTTT; j_call: TRBJ1-1; d_call: -; clone_size: few; v_call: TRBV12-3/TRBV12-4
cdr3_aa: CASSDTGTGVYEQYF; cdr3_nt: TGTGCCAGCAGTGATACCGGGACAGGGGTCTACGAGCAGTACTTC; j_call: TRBJ2-7; d_call: TRBD1; clone_size: -; v_call: TRBV6-2/TRBV6-3
cdr3_aa: CASSYSRGSGYTF; cdr3_nt: TGTGCCAGCAGTTACTCTCGGGGTTCGGGCTACACCTTC; j_call: TRBJ1-2; d_call: -; clone_size: few; v_call: TRBV6-5
cdr3_aa: CASNPGQGQETQYF; cdr3_nt: TGTGCCAGCAACCCGGGACAGGGACAAGAGACCCAGTACTTC; j_call: TRBJ2-5; d_call: TRBD1; clone_size: -; v_call: TRBV11-3
cdr3_aa: CASSLGLAARDTQYF; cdr3_nt: TGTGCCAGCAGCTTGGGACTAGCGGCGAGAGATACGCAGTATTTT; j_call: TRBJ2-3; d_call: TRBD2; clone_size: -; v_call: TRBV7-3
cdr3_aa: CSASPLQETQYF; cdr3_nt: TGCAGTGCTAGCCCCCTCCAAGAGACCCAGTACTTC; j_call: TRBJ2-5; d_call: -; clone_size: -; v_call: TRBV20-1
cdr3_aa: CASSMGNQPQHF; cdr3_nt: TGTGCCAGCAGTATGGGCAATCAGCCCCAGCATTTT; j_call: TRBJ1-5; d_call: -; clone_size: -; v_call: TRBV28
cdr3_aa: CASSYRQGEAFF; cdr3_nt: TGTGCCAGCAGCTATCGACAGGGTGAAGCTTTCTTT; j_call: TRBJ1-1; d_call: TRBD1; clone_size: -; v_call: TRBV7-9
cdr3_aa: CASMVEANTEAFF; cdr3_nt: TGTGCCAGCATGGTGGAGGCGAACACTGAAGCTTTCTTT; j_call: TRBJ1-1; d_call: -; clone_size: -; v_call: TRBV2
cdr3_aa: CSAGPNNSPLHF; cdr3_nt: TGCAGTGCTGGACCCAATAATTCACCCCTCCACTTT; j_call: TRBJ1-6; d_call: -; clone_size: -; v_call: TRBV20-1
cdr3_aa: CASSSTVGLAGGPGETQYF; cdr3_nt: TGTGCCAGCAGCAGTACCGTAGGTCTAGCGGGAGGGCCAGGGGAGACCCAGTACTTC; j_call: TRBJ2-5; d_call: TRBD2; clone_size: -; v_call: TRBV7-2
cdr3_aa: CASSQGMLGTQYF; cdr3_nt: TGTGCCAGCAGCCAGGGGATGCTCGGTACGCAGTATTTT; j_call: TRBJ2-3; d_call: -; clone_size: few; v_call: TRBV2
cdr3_aa: CASSQESGRNQPQHF; cdr3_nt: TGTGCCAGCAGCCAAGAATCGGGCCGAAATCAGCCCCAGCATTTT; j_call: TRBJ1-5; d_call: -; clone_size: -; v_call: TRBV4-2
cdr3_aa: CAWSRGGQYQETQYF; cdr3_nt: TGTGCCTGGAGTCGGGGAGGGCAGTACCAAGAGACCCAGTACTTC; j_call: TRBJ2-5; d_call: TRBD2; clone_size: -; v_call: TRBV30